A single sample is the source of the 30 T cell receptor beta chains below, sequenced in a study of cytomegalovirus exposure and HLA in healthy donors. The primer mix had 60 Vbeta and 13 Jbeta primers. The repertoire was sequenced with immunoSEQ multiplex PCR; TCRdb's copy has only in-frame clones and lacks some. The table has approximately 260,000 clones, roughly four fifths seen once. Sequenced sample: PBMCs. These receptors were obtained from a woman between 40 and 50 years old in good health and CMV-seropositive.

V and J are TRBV29-1 and TRBJ2-7, with 8 bases that match TRBD1. The germline V gene encodes CDR1 SQVTM and CDR2 ANQGSEA. CDR3 length: 12 amino acids. Trimming removed 7 bases from V and 6 bases from J; junction bases left unmatched: 8. As DNA, the CDR3 is TGCAGCGCTGGACAGGGCGAAGGCGAGCAGTACTTC. Residues: CSAGQGEGEQYF.

The chain combines TRBV5-1 with TRBJ2-7, with a tentative D call TRBD1 (5 bases). CDR1 and CDR2 from the germline V gene are SGHRS and YFSETQ. There are 12 residues in the CDR3. Trimming took off 6 bases at V and 3 bases at J, with 10 bases between the two ends. CDR3: CASNGQGYEQYF. The CDR3 DNA follows: TGCGCCAGCAACGGGCAGGGCTACGAGCAGTACTTC. The entire variable domain, with the rest obtained from reference TRBV5-1 and TRBJ2-7, is as follows: KAGVTQTPRYLIKTRGQQVTLSCSPISGHRSVSWYQQTPGQGLQFLFEYFSETQRNKGNFPGRFSGRQFSNSRSEMNVSTLELGDSALYLCASNGQGYEQYFGPGTRLTVT.

In regard to this clone: Within the sample, other DNA sequences also encode this same CDR3. V usage is TRBV7-2 and J usage is TRBJ2-1; 10 positions match TRBD1. J gave up 7 bases and V 4 bases, and 1 base lay outside the gene matches. The germline V gene encodes CDR1 SGHTA and CDR2 FQGNSA. The CDR3 totals 13 residues. CDR3 sequence reads: CASSSDRGNEQFF. As DNA, the CDR3 is TGTGCCAGCAGCTCGGACAGGGGGAATGAGCAGTTCTTC.

The chain has TRBV6-6 and TRBJ1-1, with D possibly TRBD1 on 5 matching bases. Looked up from germline, CDR1 is MNHNY and CDR2 is SVGAGI (reference sequence). The V end lost 7 bases, the J end lost 3 bases, and 15 bases lay between the germline ends. The CDR3 contains 14 residues. CDR3 amino acids: CASKAGEEHTEAFF. As DNA, the CDR3 is TGTGCCAGCAAGGCGGGGGAGGAACACACTGAAGCTTTCTTT.

The chain is built from TRBV10-3 and TRBJ2-7; no clear D. Trimming shortened V by 4 bases and J by 1 base, and 14 bases separated the two germline ends. The CDR3 is made up of 15 amino acids. Germline CDR1 reads ENHRY; CDR2 reads SYGVKD. CDR3 DNA: TGTGCCATCAGTGGTGACACCGCGCCTTCCTACGAGCAGTACTTC. This encodes CAISGDTAPSYEQYF.

This chain connects TRBV2 to TRBJ2-3; perhaps TRBD2 as D (6 bases). V was clipped by 7 bases and J by 11 bases, with 13 bases between them. The CDR3 length is 11 residues. Germline CDR1 and CDR2: SNHLY and FYNNEI. CDR3 residues: CASTETRWQYF. DNA of the CDR3: TGTGCCAGCACCGAGACTAGGTGGCAGTATTTT.

The chain recombines TRBV5-6 with TRBJ1-2; 8 bases agree with TRBD1. Germline V CDR1 and CDR2: SGHDT, YYEEEE. V lost 5 bases, J lost 8 bases, and 11 bases stayed unmatched. The CDR3 runs 14 residues. The CDR3 sequence: CASREVDRADGYTF. CDR3 coding DNA: TGTGCCAGCAGGGAGGTGGACAGGGCCGACGGCTACACCTTC.

J is TRBJ2-7 and V is TRBV7-8; the D gene is possibly TRBD2 (5 bases). The germline V gene encodes CDR1 SGHVS and CDR2 FQNEAQ. The CDR3 consists of 18 residues. Deletions cut 5 bases from V and 3 bases from J, with 26 bases between. The CDR3 loop reads CASSPSVGGGSPGYEQYF. CDR3 in DNA: TGTGCCAGCAGCCCCTCGGTCGGAGGTGGGAGTCCAGGCTACGAGCAGTACTTC.

J is TRBJ2-1 and V is TRBV19, with TRBD2 matching over 14 bases. This CDR3 region has 17 residues. V was pared by 3 bases and J by 5 bases, with 6 bases of the junction left unmatched. CDR1 LNHDA and CDR2 SQIVND come from the germline V gene (reference sequence). This CDR3 is CASSIPRLAGGDNEQFF. The DNA of the CDR3 is TGTGCCAGTAGTATCCCCCGACTAGCGGGAGGGGACAATGAGCAGTTCTTC.

This rearrangement joins TRBV2 to TRBJ2-7; 7 nucleotides align to TRBD1. This CDR3 is 15 amino acids long. V was pared by 7 bases and J by 4 bases, with 13 bases of the junction left unmatched. CDR1 is SNHLY and CDR2 is FYNNEI in the germline V gene. This chain's CDR3 is CASTKTRGQMYEQYF. Written as DNA, the CDR3 is TGTGCCAGCACCAAAACGAGGGGACAGATGTACGAGCAGTACTTC.

V is TRBV14 and J is TRBJ2-1, with D perhaps TRBD1 (7 bases). The germline gives CDR1 SGHDN, CDR2 FVKESK. V lost 4 bases, J lost 5 bases, and 12 bases lay in between. This CDR3 has 14 amino acids. The CDR3 reads CASSLQGGDNEQFF. The CDR3 coding sequence is TGTGCCAGCAGCCTTCAGGGGGGAGACAATGAGCAGTTCTTC.

This CDR3 is CASRKRGGYTF. The DNA for the CDR3 is TGTGCCAGCAGAAAAAGGGGGGGCTACACCTTC. This rearrangement joins TRBV6-5 to TRBJ1-2, with D perhaps matching TRBD1 (6 bases). Trimming stripped 6 bases from V and 8 bases from J, with 10 bases between. This CDR3 spans 11 amino acids. Germline CDR1 and CDR2: MNHEY and SVGAGI.

CDR3 region: CASSQESGQKQFF. CDR3 nucleotides: TGCGCCAGCAGCCAAGAGTCGGGACAGAAGCAGTTCTTC. The J gene is TRBJ2-1, the V gene TRBV4-3; 7 bases match TRBD1. V lost 0 bases to trimming and J lost 11 bases; unmatched junction nucleotides: 4. Per the germline V gene, CDR1 is LGHNA and CDR2 is YSLEER. The CDR3 length is 13 residues.

Only one count was recorded for this clone. This chain links TRBV28 with TRBJ2-7; 9 positions agree with TRBD1. The CDR3 is 15 residues long. V dropped 6 bases and J dropped 3; count of bases not matched to a gene: 9. Germline V gene lookup returns CDR1 MDHEN and CDR2 SYDVKM. The CDR3 here is CASRPGTGSLYEQYF. CDR3 coding DNA: TGTGCCAGCAGACCCGGGACAGGGAGCCTCTACGAGCAGTACTTC.

The gene calls are TRBV29-1 and TRBJ1-2; the match to TRBD1 covers 7 bases. The CDR3 consists of 12 residues. Trimming at V came to 6 bases and at J to 2 bases, leaving 3 bases not matched to a gene. Per germline, CDR1 SQVTM and CDR2 ANQGSEA. The CDR3 loop is CSVSTGNYGYTF. The DNA for the CDR3 is TGCAGCGTATCGACAGGGAACTATGGCTACACCTTC.

The rearrangement joins TRBV15 to TRBJ2-7; 11 bases are shared with TRBD2. Trimming at V came to 0 bases and at J to 0 bases, leaving 10 bases not matched to a gene. The CDR3 runs to 19 residues. Per the germline V gene, CDR1 is LNHNV and CDR2 is YYDKDF (reference sequence). For the CDR3, the DNA is TGTGCCACCAGCAGAGATTGGGGACTAGCGGATTTCTCCTCCTACGAGCAGTACTTC. This gives the protein CATSRDWGLADFSSYEQYF.

The chain recombines TRBV5-1 with TRBJ1-5; D is perhaps TRBD1 (6 bases). This CDR3 spans 14 amino acids. The V gene's germline CDR1 is SGHRS and CDR2 YFSETQ. The V and J ends lost 4 bases and 1 base respectively, with 9 bases between them. Written as DNA, the CDR3 is TGCGCCAGCAGCGTCGGGACAAGCAATCAGCCCCAGCATTTT. The encoded protein is CASSVGTSNQPQHF.

The J gene is TRBJ1-2, the V gene TRBV30; 10 nucleotides line up with TRBD1. Germline assignment: CDR1 GTSNPN and CDR2 SVGIG (reference sequence). V shed 3 bases and J 7 bases; nucleotides not matched to a gene: 14. The length of the CDR3 is 16 residues. The CDR3 nucleotides are TGTGCCTGGAGGGCGGCCGACGACAGGGGGCTATCTGGCTACACCTTC. This codes for CAWRAADDRGLSGYTF.

The rearrangement joins TRBV7-8 to TRBJ1-6; TRBD1 agrees at 9 bases. With V trimmed by 5 bases and J by 7 bases, 12 bases remained unmatched. Per germline, CDR1 SGHVS and CDR2 FQNEAQ. This CDR3 has 17 residues. CDR3: CASSPRRDRDLNSPLHF. In DNA, the CDR3 is TGTGCCAGCAGCCCACGCCGGGACAGGGATTTAAATTCACCCCTCCACTTT.

The chain joins TRBV30 to TRBJ1-4, with D hard to call. The CDR3 totals 13 residues. V dropped 8 bases and J dropped 4 bases, with 14 bases sitting between them. CDR1 is GTSNPN, CDR2 SVGIG, per germline (reference sequence). In DNA form, the CDR3 reads TGTGCCGGATCGGGTCGGCTTAATGAAAAACTGTTTTTT. Translating gives CAGSGRLNEKLFF.

This chain connects TRBV19 to TRBJ2-5, with D possibly being TRBD2 (5 bases). V was pared by 6 bases and J by 2 bases, with 16 bases between. The CDR3 extends over 15 amino acids. Germline V CDR1 and CDR2: LNHDA, SQIVND (reference sequence). The CDR3, as DNA: TGTGCCAGTAGCCGCACGGGATTTCAACAAGAGACCCAGTACTTC. It is translated as CASSRTGFQQETQYF. Complete variable domain (other parts from reference TRBV19 and TRBJ2-5): DGGITQSPKYLFRKEGQNVTLSCEQNLNHDAMYWYRQDPGQGLRLIYYSQIVNDFQKGDIAEGYSVSREKKESFPLTVTSAQKNPTAFYLCASSRTGFQQETQYFGPGTRLLVL.

Comments on this clone: One junction end disagrees with the germline gene, perhaps due to a read error. The chain has TRBV2 and TRBJ2-6; no firm D call. The V gene's germline CDR1 is SNHLY and CDR2 FYNNEI. This CDR3 spans 15 amino acids. For the CDR3, the DNA is TGTGCCAGCAGGGAAGATTACTCTGGGGCCAACGTCCTGACTTTC. Its translation is CASREDYSGANVLTF.

Here the CDR3 DNA reads TGCGCCAGCCGCGGGGACGGCACCTACGAGCAGTACTTC. Its protein product is CASRGDGTYEQYF. This chain uses TRBV5-1 with TRBJ2-7; tentatively, D is TRBD2 (6 bases). V dropped 7 bases and J dropped 2 bases, with 13 bases sitting between them. CDR1 SGHRS and CDR2 YFSETQ come from the germline V gene. The CDR3 loop spans 13 amino acids.

The rearrangement joins TRBV5-6 to TRBJ2-4; no clear D gene. Trimming stripped 0 bases from V and 1 base from J, with 11 bases between. Germline CDR1 and CDR2: SGHDT and YYEEEE. The CDR3 totals 16 residues. CDR3 sequence (DNA): TGTGCCAGCAGCTTGGTTGGTGACAACGCCAAAAACATTCAGTACTTC. Translated: CASSLVGDNAKNIQYF. The full variable domain, its missing parts supplied by reference TRBV5-6 and TRBJ2-4, is DAGVTQSPTHLIKTRGQQVTLRCSPKSGHDTVSWYQQALGQGPQFIFQYYEEEERQRGNFPDRFSGHQFPNYSSELNVNALLLGDSALYLCASSLVGDNAKNIQYFGAGTRLSVL.

The J gene is TRBJ2-1, the V gene TRBV7-9; TRBD2 matches at 8 bases. CDR1 is SEHNR and CDR2 is FQNEAQ in the germline V gene (reference sequence). V lost 5 bases to trimming and J lost 6 bases; unmatched junction nucleotides: 12. This CDR3 is built from 16 residues. In DNA form, the CDR3 reads TGTGCCAGCAGCCCCCTCCCCGGGAGGGCCCTCAATGAGCAGTTCTTC. It specifies CASSPLPGRALNEQFF.

CDR3 DNA sequence: TGTGCCTGGAGTGTGGCAGGGTTCGCTGAAGCTTTCTTT. Its translation: CAWSVAGFAEAFF. The chain has TRBV30 and TRBJ1-1, with D possibly TRBD1 on 5 matching bases. CDR1 GTSNPN and CDR2 SVGIG come from the germline V gene (reference sequence). The CDR3 covers 13 residues. Trimming removed 0 bases from V and 6 bases from J, with 11 bases in between.

The V gene is TRBV28, the J gene TRBJ1-1; D not resolved. CDR1 MDHEN and CDR2 SYDVKM come from the germline V gene. The CDR3 extends over 14 amino acids. V was cut by 4 bases and J by 7 bases, with 16 bases left in between. CDR3 residues: CASSSSISRFEAFF. The DNA of the CDR3 is TGTGCCAGCAGTTCTAGTATCTCAAGATTTGAAGCTTTCTTT. The full variable domain, its missing parts supplied by reference TRBV28 and TRBJ1-1, is DVKVTQSSRYLVKRTGEKVFLECVQDMDHENMFWYRQDPGLGLRLIYFSYDVKMKEKGDIPEGYSVSREKKERFSLILESASTNQTSMYLCASSSSISRFEAFFGQGTRLTVV.

This clone has only one observation. The rearrangement uses TRBV6-1 and TRBJ1-5; no clear D gene. Germline values: CDR1 MNHNS, CDR2 SASEGT. Deletions cut 5 bases from V and 1 base from J, with 12 bases between. The CDR3 has 15 amino acids. The CDR3 region is CASSPLLLSNQPQHF. CDR3 in DNA: TGTGCCAGCAGTCCTCTTCTCCTGAGCAATCAGCCCCAGCATTTT.

The chain couples TRBV7-9 to TRBJ2-5, with 7 bases fitting TRBD2. The V and J ends lost 2 bases and 1 base, in that order; junction bases with no gene match: 4. This CDR3 is built from 15 residues. Germline V CDR1 and CDR2: SEHNR, FQNEAQ (reference sequence). Here the CDR3 reads CASSLRASGQETQYF. The DNA for the CDR3 is TGTGCCAGCAGCTTAAGGGCTAGCGGCCAAGAGACCCAGTACTTC.

Regarding this clone: Other DNA sequences in this sample translate to the same CDR3. The chain is built from TRBV7-2 and TRBJ2-7; D is unclear. Trimming removed 3 bases at V and 2 bases at J, with 5 bases between. The length of the CDR3 is 12 residues. Germline V gene sequence: CDR1 SGHTA, CDR2 FQGNSA. CDR3 amino acids: CASSLGAYEQYF. In nucleotides, the CDR3 is TGTGCCAGCAGCTTGGGCGCCTACGAGCAGTACTTC.